Described below is a single T cell receptor (beta chain) sequence and its context. Its antigen is currently unknown. A read error may produce the germline difference seen at one junction end. This sample was included in a study of early T cells in non-severe SARS-CoV-2 infection. Study-wide results and caveats: Matches to VDJdb favored anti-spike CD8 responses and missed private and CD4 specificities.

The CDR3 loop spans 12 amino acids. Germline loops: CDR1 LNHDA, CDR2 SQIVND (reference sequence). Separate cDNA molecules each had unique molecular identifiers attached to them. Using its own MiXCR run on the 5' RACE reads, TCRdb lists one record per CDR3 protein. The sample lists tens of thousands of distinct CDR3 sequences; over 12% were seen once. This sequence joins TRBV19 and TRBJ2-4; 8 positions agree with TRBD1. This clonotype was sampled from an adult who was a healthcare worker with PCR-confirmed SARS-CoV-2 infection or an uninfected control (not recorded which). What was sequenced was whole blood. The CDR3 sequence: CASTMGGQGWNF. CDR3 nucleotides: TGTGCCAGTACAATGGGTGGACAGGGTTGGAACTTC.